This T cell receptor (beta chain) was recovered during a study of early T cells in non-severe SARS-CoV-2 infection. In its sample, this clonotype was seen many times. TCRdb independently ran MiXCR on the 5' RACE reads; one entry per CDR3 protein. The sample contains some 35,000 distinct CDR3 sequences, roughly 5% of which appear only once. Specimen: whole blood. This TCR was sampled from an adult who was a healthcare worker with PCR-confirmed SARS-CoV-2 infection or an uninfected control (not recorded which).

CDR3: CATSDGPFLETQYF. For the CDR3, the DNA is TGTGCCACCAGTGATGGCCCGTTTTTAGAGACCCAGTACTTC. The chain combines TRBV24-1 with TRBJ2-5; D gene ambiguous. From germline, CDR1 is KGHDR and CDR2 SFDVKD. V was pared by 3 bases and J by 4 bases, with 11 bases between. The CDR3 has 14 amino acids.